Following are 6 T cell receptor beta chains from one sample sequenced in a study of blood T cells in healthy people across ages. Through a sample-barcoded 5' primer and a J-beta primer mix, a second PCR was run for 7 to 11 cycles. TCRdb reprocessed the 5' RACE reads with MiXCR, giving one entry per CDR3 protein. The sample contains 800,000 to 900,000 distinct CDR3 sequences, approximately 67% of which appear only once. Sequencing was performed on blood. The receptors come from a man younger than 45 in good health.

This clonotype has more than one count but fewer than ten. The chain employs TRBV12-3 or TRBV12-4 and TRBJ2-5; D gene unclear. The CDR3 has 14 amino acids. Between the trimmed V and J ends, which lost 5 bases and 5 bases, there was a span of 15 bases. The CDR3 bases are TGTGCCAGCAGTCTCCCGGTTAGTCAGGAGACCCAGTACTTC. This translates into CASSLPVSQETQYF.

This clonotype has more than one count but fewer than ten. The V gene is TRBV3-1, the J gene TRBJ2-4; 7 nucleotides agree with TRBD2. The J call may be incorrect, as the DNA end agrees better with TRBJ2-7. The germline gives CDR1 LGHDT, CDR2 YNNKEL (reference sequence). CDR3 length equals 14 residues. In DNA form, the CDR3 reads TGTGCCAGCAGCCAAGGGCTTAGCGGGTACGAGCAGTACTTC. It encodes CASSQGLSGYEQYF.

The rearrangement joins TRBV29-1 to TRBJ2-7, with TRBD1 matching over 8 bases. Germline V lookup: CDR1 SQVTM, CDR2 ANQGSEA. The J segment lost 1 base and the V segment lost 6 bases, leaving 8 bases of the junction unmatched. The CDR3 sequence is 14 residues long. The chain's CDR3 is CSVGDRGVSYEQYF. The CDR3 region has the DNA TGCAGCGTGGGAGACAGGGGAGTTTCCTACGAGCAGTACTTC.

V gene TRBV20-1 combines with J gene TRBJ2-5, with 12 bases that match TRBD2. The CDR3 length is 14 residues. Germline trimming cut 5 bases from V and 6 bases from J; bases unmatched to any gene: 7. CDR1 and CDR2 (germline): DFQATT, SNEGSKA (reference sequence). CDR3 sequence: CSAPKTSGGQTQYF. The DNA of the CDR3 is TGCAGTGCTCCTAAGACTAGCGGGGGCCAGACCCAGTACTTC.

This chain links TRBV6-6 with TRBJ2-5; D may match TRBD1 or TRBD2 (5 bases each). CDR3 size: 15 residues. Germline CDR1 and CDR2: MNHNY and SVGAGI (reference sequence). With 5 bases removed from V and 5 bases from J, the gap between germline ends came to 18 bases. In DNA, the CDR3 is TGTGCCAGCAGTCCTACGTTAGGGGACCCGGAGACCCAGTACTTC. This codes for CASSPTLGDPETQYF.

This clonotype was picked up one time. The chain carries TRBV25-1 and TRBJ2-5, with D uncertain. This CDR3 is built from 16 residues. The V gene's germline CDR1 is MGHDK and CDR2 SYGVNS. Trimming removed 0 bases from V and 5 bases from J, with 16 bases in between. CDR3 residues: CASSEYRPLGQETQYF. Here the CDR3 DNA reads TGTGCCAGCAGTGAATATCGGCCCCTAGGTCAGGAGACCCAGTACTTC.